These 2 T cell receptor beta chains were sequenced from one sample in a study of blood T cell repertoires in COVID-19. Generated by immunoSEQ multiplex PCR, the TCRdb table keeps only in-frame clones and is missing some. Here the sample spans 150,000 to 200,000 clones, around 76% being singletons. The specimen was PBMCs or T cells enriched from blood (not recorded which). The receptors stem from a woman between 50 and 59 years old with acute COVID-19.

CDR3 sequence (DNA): TGCGCCAGCAGTCCTTATCGCAACTTACCCTTTATCCAGGGAGAAGCTTTCTTT. Its protein product is CASSPYRNLPFIQGEAFF. The chain has TRBV23-1 and TRBJ1-1; TRBD1 is a possible D gene (5 bases). TRBV23-1 qualifies as an ORF whose function is uncertain. The CDR3 contains 18 residues. V was pared by 4 bases and J by 8 bases, with 29 bases between.

V usage is TRBV5-1 and J usage is TRBJ1-2; unclear D gene. V was cut by 3 bases and J by 2 bases, with 11 bases left in between. The CDR3 length is 14 residues. Germline loops: CDR1 SGHRS, CDR2 YFSETQ. CDR3 nucleotides: TGCGCCAGCAGCTCAGCATCGGGGAACTATGGCTACACCTTC. Protein product: CASSSASGNYGYTF.